The rows below give T cell receptor beta chains drawn from one sample of a study of T cell responses to AZD1222 COVID-19 vaccine. Generated by immunoSEQ multiplex PCR, the TCRdb table keeps only in-frame clones and is missing some. The sample lists 150,000 to 200,000 clones; 90% to 95% were seen once. Sample: peripheral blood, taken on day 0 of AZD1222 vaccination. These receptors came from an adult in good health. CDR3s include the opening cysteine and the closing phenylalanine or tryptophan. A D gene is named only where the DNA matches it firmly. Rows may omit the clone size; those that give it use once, few, many or a size class.

v_call	clone_size	d_call	j_call	cdr3_aa	cdr3_nt
TRBV30	once	TRBD1	TRBJ2-7	CAWGPTGGWGEQYF	TGTGCCTGGGGCCCGACAGGGGGTTGGGGCGAGCAGTACTTC
TRBV27	NA	NA	TRBJ1-4	CASSRGGLVNEKLFF	TGTGCCAGCAGTAGGGGGGGGCTCGTTAATGAAAAACTGTTTTTT
TRBV7-8	NA	NA	TRBJ1-1	CASSLSRLGTEAFF	TGTGCCAGCAGCTTAAGTAGGTTGGGCACTGAAGCTTTCTTT
TRBV12-3/TRBV12-4	NA	NA	TRBJ2-2	CASRGLNTGELFF	TGTGCCAGCAGGGGACTTAACACCGGGGAGCTGTTTTTT
TRBV28	NA	NA	TRBJ1-6	CASSAGTVATPLHF	TGTGCCAGCAGCGCCGGGACGGTAGCTACACCCCTCCACTTT
TRBV7-2	NA	NA	TRBJ1-3	CASNSVGGNTIYF	TGTGCCAGCAACTCGGTTGGTGGAAACACCATATATTTT
TRBV5-1	NA	NA	TRBJ1-1	CASSPGQILNTEAFF	TGCGCCAGCAGCCCAGGACAGATTTTGAACACTGAAGCTTTCTTT
TRBV4-2	NA	TRBD1	TRBJ1-1	CASSQGDRGHTEAFF	TGTGCCAGCAGCCAAGGGGACAGGGGACACACTGAAGCTTTCTTT
TRBV5-1	NA	TRBD1	TRBJ2-1	CASSESGQGSNEQFF	TGCGCCAGCAGCGAGTCCGGACAGGGCTCCAATGAGCAGTTCTTC
TRBV15	once	TRBD1	TRBJ1-2	CATSRFDRGYGYTF	TGTGCCACCAGCAGATTCGACAGGGGCTATGGCTACACCTTC
TRBV11-3	NA	NA	TRBJ2-7	CASSDGTSYEQYF	TGTGCCAGCAGCGACGGGACGTCCTACGAGCAGTACTTC
TRBV5-1	NA	NA	TRBJ2-1	CASSLGEGYRNEQFF	TGCGCCAGCAGCTTGGGTGAGGGTTATCGCAATGAGCAGTTCTTC
TRBV12-3/TRBV12-4	NA	NA	TRBJ1-2	CASSFSAGHGYTF	TGTGCCAGCAGTTTTTCGGCCGGGCATGGCTACACCTTC
TRBV6-5	NA	TRBD1	TRBJ1-6	CASGSTGYSPLHF	TGTGCCAGCGGCTCGACAGGGTATTCACCCCTCCACTTT
TRBV6-6	NA	TRBD2	TRBJ2-3	CASSYGRGVSTDTQYF	TGTGCCAGCAGTTATGGGCGGGGGGTTAGCACAGATACGCAGTATTTT
TRBV2	NA	NA	TRBJ1-1	CASSGGPQVPEAFF	TGTGCCAGCAGTGGTGGACCCCAGGTCCCTGAAGCTTTCTTT
TRBV5-1	NA	NA	TRBJ2-3	CASNFGGRTDTQYF	TGCGCCAGCAATTTCGGGGGGCGGACAGATACGCAGTATTTT
TRBV4-1	NA	TRBD1	TRBJ1-2	CASSQDPGTDYGYTF	TGCGCCAGCAGCCAAGATCCCGGGACAGACTATGGCTACACCTTC
TRBV3-1/TRBV3-2	NA	TRBD2	TRBJ2-2	CASSPTGGSGGLNTGELFF	TGTGCCAGCAGCCCCACCGGGGGTAGCGGGGGACTGAACACCGGGGAGCTGTTTTTT
TRBV7-6	NA	NA	TRBJ1-1	CASSLATGLLNTEAFF	TGTGCCAGCAGCTTAGCCACGGGACTCTTGAACACTGAAGCTTTCTTT
TRBV7-9	NA	NA	TRBJ2-1	CASSLVHNEQFF	TGTGCCAGCAGCTTGGTCCACAATGAGCAGTTCTTC
TRBV6-5	NA	NA	TRBJ1-3	CASSLGGGDTIYF	TGTGCCAGCAGTTTAGGCGGCGGGGACACCATATATTTT
TRBV10-1	NA	NA	TRBJ2-1	CASSEPGSNNEQFF	TGCGCCAGCAGTGAGCCGGGCTCGAACAATGAGCAGTTCTTC
TRBV5-1	once	NA	TRBJ1-5	CASSLGGGSGQPQHF	TGCGCCAGCAGCTTGGGGGGCGGATCGGGGCAGCCCCAGCATTTT
TRBV5-4	NA	NA	TRBJ2-7	CASSQHIQGRKYEQYF	TGTGCCAGCAGTCAGCACATACAGGGCCGTAAGTACGAGCAGTACTTC
TRBV19	NA	NA	TRBJ2-3	CASSRTISTDTQYF	TGTGCCAGTAGTAGGACTATCTCCACAGATACGCAGTATTTT
TRBV27	NA	NA	TRBJ1-1	CASRVRGLMNTEAFF	TGTGCCAGCAGAGTCAGGGGTCTCATGAACACTGAAGCTTTCTTT
TRBV7-9	NA	TRBD1	TRBJ1-2	CASSFSTGVHGYTF	TGTGCCAGCAGCTTTTCGACAGGGGTGCATGGCTACACCTTC
TRBV25-1	NA	NA	TRBJ2-7	CASSGIPGTTDYEQYF	TGTGCCAGCAGTGGAATTCCCGGGACAACTGACTACGAGCAGTACTTC
TRBV5-5	NA	NA	TRBJ2-7	CASSLITGRTYEQYF	TGTGCCAGCAGCTTGATTACCGGACGGACCTACGAGCAGTACTTC
TRBV27	once	NA	TRBJ1-6	CASSFLAGNSPLHF	TGTGCCAGCAGTTTCCTCGCTGGTAATTCACCCCTCCACTTT
TRBV20-1	NA	NA	TRBJ1-6	CSASTGSSYNSPLHF	TGCAGTGCTAGTACGGGAAGCTCCTATAATTCACCCCTCCACTTT
TRBV5-1	NA	TRBD1	TRBJ2-5	CASSLGQGWGETQYF	TGCGCCAGCAGCTTGGGACAGGGGTGGGGAGAGACCCAGTACTTC
TRBV23-1	few	TRBD1	TRBJ1-1	CASSQGEGATEAFF	TGCGCCAGCAGTCAAGGGGAGGGGGCGACTGAAGCTTTCTTT
TRBV6-1	few	NA	TRBJ2-4	CASSEAGPGKNIQYF	TGTGCCAGCAGTGAAGCAGGCCCGGGCAAAAACATTCAGTACTTC
TRBV20-1	NA	NA	TRBJ1-2	CSASDRYGYTF	TGCAGTGCTAGTGATCGATATGGCTACACCTTC
TRBV10-3	once	NA	TRBJ1-2	CAISGTNYGGYTF	TGTGCCATCAGTGGGACAAACTATGGCGGCTACACCTTC
TRBV29-1	few	NA	TRBJ2-3	CSVEDSPGTSTDTQYF	TGCAGCGTTGAAGATTCTCCCGGGACTAGCACAGATACGCAGTATTTT
TRBV7-8	NA	TRBD1	TRBJ1-5	CASSLVTGGLGNQPQHF	TGTGCCAGCAGCTTAGTTACAGGGGGCCTGGGCAATCAGCCCCAGCATTTT
TRBV11-2	once	NA	TRBJ1-1	CASSLVDSSTFF	TGTGCCAGCAGCTTAGTAGACAGTTCGACTTTCTTT
TRBV5-1	NA	NA	TRBJ2-3	CASSSGTYDTDTQYF	TGCGCCAGCAGCTCTGGGACCTACGACACAGATACGCAGTATTTT
TRBV12-5	NA	NA	TRBJ1-2	CASGPPASIDYGYTF	TGTGCTAGTGGCCCCCCAGCCTCGATCGACTATGGCTACACCTTC
TRBV18	NA	TRBD1	TRBJ1-5	CASSPLQGEGNQPQHF	TGTGCCAGCTCACCACTACAGGGGGAAGGGAATCAGCCCCAGCATTTT
TRBV6-4	NA	TRBD2	TRBJ2-3	CASSGVAGSDTQYF	TGTGCCAGCAGTGGGGTAGCGGGGTCAGATACGCAGTATTTT
TRBV12-2	NA	NA	TRBJ1-6	CASRRRPGNSPLHF	TGTGCAAGTCGCCGACGGCCCGGTAATTCACCCCTCCACTTT
TRBV19	NA	TRBD1	TRBJ2-5	CASSTLTGTAKETQYF	TGTGCCAGTAGTACGTTAACAGGGACAGCCAAAGAGACCCAGTACTTC
TRBV5-6	NA	NA	TRBJ1-1	CASSLLGVVAEAFF	TGTGCCAGCAGCTTATTAGGGGTTGTCGCTGAAGCTTTCTTT
TRBV5-1	NA	NA	TRBJ2-7	CASRPIITPSYEQYF	TGCGCCAGCAGGCCCATCATTACCCCATCCTACGAGCAGTACTTC
TRBV5-1	NA	NA	TRBJ1-2	CASSKTAIDYTF	TGCGCCAGCAGCAAGACCGCGATTGACTACACCTTC
TRBV18	NA	NA	TRBJ1-2	CASSPTVNYGYTF	TGTGCCAGCTCACCGACAGTTAACTATGGCTACACCTTC
TRBV4-1	NA	TRBD1	TRBJ1-2	CASSRDRGDYGYTF	TGCGCCAGCAGCCGCGACAGGGGTGACTATGGCTACACCTTC
TRBV5-1	NA	NA	TRBJ2-6	CASSNGRTSGANVLTF	TGCGCCAGCAGCAATGGACGGACCTCTGGGGCCAACGTCCTGACTTTC
TRBV5-6	NA	TRBD1	TRBJ1-1	CASSPLSGQGHTEAFF	TGTGCCAGCAGTCCTCTCTCCGGACAGGGACACACTGAAGCTTTCTTT
TRBV9	NA	TRBD1	TRBJ1-2	CASKQEGQNYGYTF	TGTGCCAGCAAACAAGAGGGACAGAACTATGGCTACACCTTC
TRBV18	NA	TRBD2	TRBJ2-7	CASSQLAGGPVRSYEQYF	TGTGCCAGCTCACAACTAGCGGGAGGGCCGGTCCGATCCTACGAGCAGTACTTC